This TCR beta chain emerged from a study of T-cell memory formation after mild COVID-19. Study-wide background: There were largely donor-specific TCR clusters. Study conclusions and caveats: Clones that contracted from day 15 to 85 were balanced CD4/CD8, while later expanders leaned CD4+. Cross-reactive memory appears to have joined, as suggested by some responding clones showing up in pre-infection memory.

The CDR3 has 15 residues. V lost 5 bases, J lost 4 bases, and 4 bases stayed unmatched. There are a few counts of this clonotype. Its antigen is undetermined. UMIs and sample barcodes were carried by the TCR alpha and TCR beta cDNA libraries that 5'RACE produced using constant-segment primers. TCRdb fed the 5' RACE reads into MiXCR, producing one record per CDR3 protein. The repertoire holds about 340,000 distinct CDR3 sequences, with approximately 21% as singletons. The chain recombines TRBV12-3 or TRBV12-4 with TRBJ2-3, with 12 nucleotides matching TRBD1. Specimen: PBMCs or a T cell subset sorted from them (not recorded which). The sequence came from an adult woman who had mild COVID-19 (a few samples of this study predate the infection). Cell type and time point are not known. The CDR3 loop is CASSNRDRGPDTQYF. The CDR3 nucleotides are TGTGCCAGCAGTAACCGGGACAGGGGGCCAGATACGCAGTATTTT.